These 29 T cell receptor beta chains share one sample of origin, sequenced in a study of blood T cell repertoires in COVID-19. Clones were sequenced by immunoSEQ multiplex PCR, and TCRdb holds only the in-frame ones, with some missing. The sample gives about 88,000 clones, around four fifths of which show up once; approximately 10% is in the top ten. The sequencing input was peripheral blood. The source of these receptors is a human donor in a cohort sampled during active COVID-19.

The V gene is TRBV7-9, the J gene TRBJ2-7; TRBD2 matches at 8 bases. V was clipped by 0 bases and J by 3 bases; unmatched bases: 13. The CDR3 has 18 amino acids. CDR1 is SEHNR and CDR2 is FQNEAQ in the germline V gene (reference sequence). CDR3 coding DNA: TGTGCCAGCAGCTTAGCTTACCTGAATAGCGGGATTGACTACGAGCAGTACTTC. Translating gives CASSLAYLNSGIDYEQYF.

The chain has TRBV9 and TRBJ2-4; 13 nucleotides align to TRBD2. Germline CDR1 is SGDLS and CDR2 is YYNGEE. The J segment lost 2 bases and the V segment lost 2 bases, leaving 13 bases of the junction unmatched. The CDR3 loop spans 20 amino acids. The CDR3 nucleotides are TGTGCCAGCAGCGTCCTACTAGCGGGGGGGCCTAATACTCCCAAAAACATTCAGTACTTC. Protein: CASSVLLAGGPNTPKNIQYF.

This clone has only one observation. This sequence joins TRBV19 and TRBJ2-1; 14 positions agree with TRBD2. The length of the CDR3 is 17 residues. V lost 3 bases, J lost 3 bases, and 4 bases stayed unmatched. Germline assignment: CDR1 LNHDA and CDR2 SQIVND (reference sequence). The CDR3 region is CASSIGLAGGIYNEQFF. The CDR3 DNA sequence: TGTGCCAGTAGTATCGGACTAGCGGGGGGCATCTACAATGAGCAGTTCTTC.

J is TRBJ1-2 and V is TRBV29-1; 12 positions agree with TRBD1. This CDR3 region has 14 residues. The V and J ends lost 6 bases and 2 bases, in that order; junction bases with no gene match: 4. Looked up from germline, CDR1 is SQVTM and CDR2 is ANQGSEA. The CDR3 reads CSVTGTGGNYGYTF. The CDR3 DNA reads as TGCAGCGTGACCGGGACAGGGGGCAACTATGGCTACACCTTC.

With regard to this clone: Different DNA sequences within this sample yield the same CDR3. The chain links TRBV7-2 to TRBJ2-5; 11 bases are a match to TRBD2. Germline CDR1 is SGHTA and CDR2 is FQGNSA. This CDR3 is built from 15 residues. V trimming: 6 bases; J trimming: 4 bases; junction bases outside the gene matches: 7. CDR3 DNA sequence: TGTGCCAGCAGTCGTAGCGGGGGGGTAGGAGAGACCCAGTACTTC. Translated, it gives CASSRSGGVGETQYF.

The CDR3 sequence: CATSRENTGRVGYTF. DNA for the CDR3: TGTGCCACCAGCAGAGAAAACACAGGGAGGGTTGGCTACACCTTC. The genes are TRBV15 and TRBJ1-2; a possible D gene is TRBD1 (6 bases). The CDR3 spans 15 residues. The V gene lost 0 bases and the J gene lost 7 bases, with 15 bases spanning the gap. CDR1 and CDR2 (germline): LNHNV, YYDKDF (reference sequence).

This chain joins TRBV19 and TRBJ2-4; perhaps TRBD2 as D (6 bases). V was shortened by 6 bases and J by 8 bases, with 20 bases between the two germline ends. Germline V gene data show CDR1 as LNHDA and CDR2 as SQIVND (reference sequence). The length of the CDR3 is 15 residues. As DNA, the CDR3 is TGTGCCAGTAGCACCCCGTGGCGGGGTTCGGACATTCAGTACTTC. Its translation is CASSTPWRGSDIQYF. Full variable domain (outside the CDR3, taken from reference TRBV19 and TRBJ2-4): DGGITQSPKYLFRKEGQNVTLSCEQNLNHDAMYWYRQDPGQGLRLIYYSQIVNDFQKGDIAEGYSVSREKKESFPLTVTSAQKNPTAFYLCASSTPWRGSDIQYFGAGTRLSVL.

The chain links TRBV15 to TRBJ2-7, with 11 bases matching TRBD2. J gave up 4 bases and V 3 bases, and 8 bases lay outside the gene matches. The CDR3 totals 16 residues. Germline CDR1 LNHNV, CDR2 YYDKDF (reference sequence). As DNA, the CDR3 is TGTGCCACCAGCAGGGATAGCGGGGGGGCCTTATACGAGCAGTACTTC. This encodes CATSRDSGGALYEQYF.

This clone was recorded only once. The chain uses TRBV10-2 and TRBJ2-1; TRBD2 matches 8 bases. V gave up 4 bases and J gave up 4 bases; unmatched junction bases: 3. CDR3 length equals 14 residues. The V gene's germline CDR1 is WSHSY and CDR2 SAAADI. The CDR3 DNA reads as TGCGCCAGCAGTGCAAGCGGGAGTTACAATGAGCAGTTCTTC. This codes for CASSASGSYNEQFF.

The chain uses TRBV19 and TRBJ2-6; weak D call: TRBD1 (5 bases). Per the germline V gene, CDR1 is LNHDA and CDR2 is SQIVND (reference sequence). V was clipped by 10 bases and J by 0 bases, with 10 bases between them. This CDR3 has 14 amino acids. The CDR3 sequence: CAIGAGSGANVLTF. The CDR3 coding sequence is TGTGCCATAGGGGCAGGCTCTGGGGCCAACGTCCTGACTTTC.

This chain links TRBV7-2 with TRBJ2-1, with 9 bases fitting TRBD1. V shed 5 bases, J shed 6 bases, and the junction held 14 bases outside the gene matches. Germline loops: CDR1 SGHTA, CDR2 FQGNSA. CDR3 length equals 17 residues. CDR3 DNA sequence: TGTGCCAGCAGCCGCCAACAGGGGGCTTGGGGACGCAATGAGCAGTTCTTC. It is translated as CASSRQQGAWGRNEQFF.

V is TRBV7-3 and J is TRBJ2-7; D possibly corresponds to TRBD1 (8 bases). The CDR3 runs 17 residues. The ends were cut back, 7 bases at V and 3 bases at J, with 25 bases in the middle. Germline V gives CDR1 SGHTA, CDR2 FQGTGA. CDR3 loop: CASIPFIPTGEGYEQYF. The CDR3 DNA follows: TGTGCCAGCATCCCCTTCATCCCGACAGGGGAGGGCTACGAGCAGTACTTC.

CDR3 sequence: CASSQGHPNTEAFF. DNA for the CDR3: TGCGCCAGCAGCCAAGGACACCCGAACACTGAAGCTTTCTTT. The J gene is TRBJ1-1, the V gene TRBV4-1; D ambiguous. Trimming cost V 1 base and J 1 base, with 7 bases left between them. CDR3 size: 14 residues. In germline, CDR1 is MGHRA, CDR2 YSYEKL.

The genes are TRBV9 and TRBJ1-3; 9 bases are a match to TRBD1. The germline V gene has CDR1 SGDLS and CDR2 YYNGEE. The CDR3 contains 14 residues. Losses at the gene ends were 3 bases for V and 6 bases for J; bases not matched to a gene: 4. Here the CDR3 DNA reads TGTGCCAGCAGCGAAACAGGGGGCTTAAACACCATATATTTT. Residues: CASSETGGLNTIYF. Combining the CDR3 with reference TRBV9 and TRBJ1-3 gives the whole variable domain DSGVTQTPKHLITATGQRVTLRCSPRSGDLSVYWYQQSLDQGLQFLIQYYNGEERAKGNILERFSAQQFPDLHSELNLSSLELGDSALYFCASSETGGLNTIYFGEGSWLTVV.

The J gene is TRBJ2-5, the V gene TRBV19; the match to TRBD2 covers 12 bases. After removal of 7 bases from V and 5 bases from J, the junction contained 2 bases not matched to a gene. CDR3 length: 13 amino acids. CDR1 is LNHDA, CDR2 SQIVND, per germline (reference sequence). Here the CDR3 reads CASTSGGEETQYF. The CDR3 DNA reads as TGTGCCAGTACTAGCGGGGGGGAGGAGACCCAGTACTTC.

The J gene is TRBJ2-5, the V gene TRBV2; weak D call: TRBD2 (6 bases). The CDR3 is 13 residues long. CDR1 and CDR2 (germline): SNHLY, FYNNEI. Trimming stripped 5 bases from V and 5 bases from J, with 12 bases between. The CDR3 DNA sequence: TGTGCCAGCAGTCAGGCGGGGATCGAGACCCAGTACTTC. Encoded protein: CASSQAGIETQYF.

In nucleotides, the CDR3 is TGTGCCACACAGGGTTCTAGGACAGATACGCAGTATTTT. This encodes CATQGSRTDTQYF. The genes are TRBV10-3 and TRBJ2-3, with TRBD1 as a possible D gene (6 bases). The CDR3 covers 13 residues. Deletions cut 10 bases from V and 3 bases from J, with 14 bases between. Looked up from germline, CDR1 is ENHRY and CDR2 is SYGVKD.

Sample share makes this clone large. The J gene is TRBJ2-1, the V gene TRBV7-2; D is ambiguous. Germline V gene data show CDR1 as SGHTA and CDR2 as FQGNSA. With 3 bases removed from V and 0 bases from J, the gap between germline ends came to 9 bases. CDR3 length: 15 amino acids. The CDR3 region has the DNA TGTGCCAGCAGCTTCGTAGCTAGCTCCTACAATGAGCAGTTCTTC. Protein: CASSFVASSYNEQFF.

The chain links TRBV15 to TRBJ1-1, with TRBD1 identical over 10 bases. V was clipped by 0 bases and J by 5 bases; unmatched bases: 15. CDR1 and CDR2 from the germline V gene are LNHNV and YYDKDF (reference sequence). The CDR3 spans 19 residues. The CDR3 reads CATSRDRGTGAYVGTEAFF. The DNA for the CDR3 is TGTGCCACCAGCAGAGATCGGGGGACAGGGGCCTACGTGGGAACTGAAGCTTTCTTT.

Only a few counts were recorded for this clone. The CDR3 region is CASRWGPNQPQHF. The CDR3 DNA reads TGTGCCAGCCGGTGGGGCCCCAATCAGCCCCAGCATTTT. The J gene is TRBJ1-5, the V gene TRBV2; tentatively, D is TRBD1 (5 bases). The CDR3 runs 13 residues. CDR1 SNHLY and CDR2 FYNNEI come from the germline V gene. V was pared by 8 bases and J by 3 bases, with 11 bases between.

This clone was seen only a few times. The rearrangement joins TRBV5-4 to TRBJ1-3; D may be TRBD1 (6 bases). Germline V lookup: CDR1 SGHNT, CDR2 YYREEE (reference sequence). CDR3 length equals 15 residues. V shed 4 bases and J shed 0 bases, with 11 bases lying between them. The CDR3 here is CASSIQGPSGNTIYF. As DNA, the CDR3 is TGTGCCAGCAGCATACAGGGCCCCTCTGGAAACACCATATATTTT.

The chain couples TRBV5-6 to TRBJ1-5, with 9 bases matching TRBD1. Germline V gene data show CDR1 as SGHDT and CDR2 as YYEEEE. The CDR3 has 15 residues. The ends lost 4 bases at V and 4 bases at J; junction bases unmatched: 6. The CDR3 coding sequence is TGTGCCAGCAGCCCCGCCGGGACAGGGAATCAGCCCCAGCATTTT. Protein product: CASSPAGTGNQPQHF.

This clone was counted only a few times. The V gene is TRBV15, the J gene TRBJ1-1, with TRBD1 as a possible D gene (5 bases). Trimming left V 1 base short and J 1 base short, with 22 bases between. The germline CDR1 and CDR2 sequences are LNHNV and YYDKDF (reference sequence). The CDR3 is 19 residues long. CDR3 region: CATSRAGGVLTVTNTEAFF. The CDR3 DNA sequence: TGTGCCACCAGCAGAGCCGGGGGGGTACTTACCGTGACGAACACTGAAGCTTTCTTT. The complete variable domain, with remaining parts taken from reference TRBV15 and TRBJ1-1, reads DAMVIQNPRYQVTQFGKPVTLSCSQTLNHNVMYWYQQKSSQAPKLLFHYYDKDFNNEADTPDNFQSRRPNTSFCFLDIRSPGLGDTAMYLCATSRAGGVLTVTNTEAFFGQGTRLTVV.

The V and J genes are TRBV11-3 and TRBJ1-1; D gene unclear. Germline V gene data show CDR1 as SGHNT and CDR2 as YENEEA. The CDR3 is 13 amino acids. The ends were cut back, 5 bases at V and 1 base at J, with 8 bases in the middle. The CDR3 region has the DNA TGTGCCAGCAGCCCCCCCGGGAACACTGAAGCTTTCTTT. Encoded protein: CASSPPGNTEAFF. Together with reference TRBV11-3 and TRBJ1-1, the CDR3 gives the full variable domain: EAGVVQSPRYKIIEKKQPVAFWCNPISGHNTLYWYLQNLGQGPELLIRYENEEAVDDSQLPKDRFSAERLKGVDSTLKIQPAELGDSAVYLCASSPPGNTEAFFGQGTRLTVV.

The rearrangement uses TRBV9 and TRBJ2-5, with D unclear. The V end lost 1 base, the J end lost 1 base, and 11 bases lay between the germline ends. The V gene's germline CDR1 is SGDLS and CDR2 YYNGEE. CDR3 length: 15 residues. Written as DNA, the CDR3 is TGTGCCAGCAGCGTAACAGCCATGACCCAAGAGACCCAGTACTTC. This encodes CASSVTAMTQETQYF.

The V call is TRBV28, the J call TRBJ2-7, with TRBD1 matching over 7 bases. Germline values: CDR1 MDHEN, CDR2 SYDVKM. This CDR3 contains 16 residues. The junction had 12 bases not matched to a gene; V was cut back by 4 bases and J by 3 bases. The CDR3 DNA reads as TGTGCCAGCAGTTCTGACCTAGGGGGCACCCACTACGAGCAGTACTTC. Protein product: CASSSDLGGTHYEQYF.

The J gene is TRBJ1-3, the V gene TRBV18; no reliable D call. Germline CDR1 KGHSH, CDR2 LQKENI. The CDR3 contains 15 residues. With 3 bases removed from V and 4 bases from J, the gap between germline ends came to 13 bases. The CDR3, as DNA: TGTGCCAGCTCACCGTCTGCCGACTCCGGAAACACCATATATTTT. Its protein is CASSPSADSGNTIYF.

The chain is built from TRBV19 and TRBJ1-2; TRBD1 matches at 8 bases. V dropped 5 bases and J dropped 0; count of bases not matched to a gene: 8. The CDR3 is made up of 16 amino acids. Germline V gene sequence: CDR1 LNHDA, CDR2 SQIVND (reference sequence). The CDR3 DNA reads TGTGCCAGTAGTCGAGGACAGGGACCATCTAACTATGGCTACACCTTC. This gives the protein CASSRGQGPSNYGYTF. The entire variable domain, with the rest obtained from reference TRBV19 and TRBJ1-2, is as follows: DGGITQSPKYLFRKEGQNVTLSCEQNLNHDAMYWYRQDPGQGLRLIYYSQIVNDFQKGDIAEGYSVSREKKESFPLTVTSAQKNPTAFYLCASSRGQGPSNYGYTFGSGTRLTVV.

The V gene is TRBV18, the J gene TRBJ1-3; a possible D gene is TRBD1 (5 bases). Trimming removed 5 bases from V and 2 bases from J, with 13 bases in between. Germline CDR1 reads KGHSH; CDR2 reads LQKENI. The CDR3 has 15 residues. In DNA form, the CDR3 reads TGTGCCAGCTCATCTACCAGGGTGGCTGGAAACACCATATATTTT. Translation gives CASSSTRVAGNTIYF.